A selection of T cell receptor beta chains follows, all from one sample in a study of cytomegalovirus exposure and HLA in healthy donors. Assay: immunoSEQ multiplex PCR; the TCRdb copy retains only in-frame clones and omits some. The sample gives about 210,000 clones, about 79% of which show up once; 1.8% is in the top ten. The sequencing input was PBMCs. All receptors come from a male donor in good health and CMV-seronegative. The CDR3 runs from the conserved cysteine through the conserved F or W. Fields, in order: clone size, J gene, D gene, V gene, CDR3 protein, CDR3 DNA. D genes are given only for firm matches. Not every row has a clone size; where given, it reads once, few, many or a size class.

>once|TRBJ1-2|TRBD1|TRBV2
CASSKRDRAYGYTF
TGTGCCAGCAGTAAAAGGGACAGGGCATATGGCTACACCTTC
>NA|TRBJ1-1|NA|TRBV6-1
CASSVGGGNTEAFF
TGTGCCAGCAGTGTTGGAGGAGGGAACACTGAAGCTTTCTTT
>NA|TRBJ2-7|TRBD1|TRBV28
CASRRTGGAYEQYF
TGTGCCAGCAGAAGGACAGGGGGAGCTTACGAGCAGTACTTC
>few|TRBJ2-3|TRBD2|TRBV7-2
CASSPGTTETYTDTQYF
TGTGCCAGCAGCCCGGGGACTACAGAGACGTACACAGATACGCAGTATTTT
>once|TRBJ2-3|TRBD2|TRBV12-5
CASGTGTSGVTDTQYF
TGTGCTAGTGGCACCGGGACTAGCGGGGTCACAGATACGCAGTATTTT
>NA|TRBJ1-5|NA|TRBV7-9
CASRNDRGNQPQHF
TGTGCCAGCAGGAATGACAGAGGCAATCAGCCCCAGCATTTT
>once|TRBJ2-1|TRBD2|TRBV9
CASSASGRYNEQFF
TGTGCCAGCAGCGCCAGCGGGAGGTACAATGAGCAGTTCTTC
>NA|TRBJ2-3|NA|TRBV9
CASSPVGLHTQYF
TGTGCCAGCAGCCCGGTTGGGCTTCATACGCAGTATTTT
>few|TRBJ2-1|TRBD2|TRBV27
CASSLGGPGGEFF
TGTGCCAGCAGTTTGGGGGGCCCCGGGGGGGAGTTCTTC
>NA|TRBJ2-5|TRBD2|TRBV9
CASSVGGGGETQYF
TGTGCCAGCAGCGTAGGCGGGGGGGGAGAGACCCAGTACTTC
>NA|TRBJ2-1|NA|TRBV5-1
CASSLNPGSSYNEQFF
TGCGCCAGCAGCTTGAATCCAGGGTCCAGCTACAATGAGCAGTTCTTC
>NA|TRBJ2-1|NA|TRBV5-6
CASSFFGAYNEQFF
TGTGCCAGCAGCTTTTTCGGGGCCTACAATGAGCAGTTCTTC